The 20 T cell receptor beta chains given below trace back to one sample, sequenced in a study of cytomegalovirus exposure and HLA in healthy donors. It was with 60 Vbeta and 13 Jbeta primers that the PCR ran. Sequencing was performed with immunoSEQ multiplex PCR; in TCRdb, only in-frame clones are kept and a portion is missing. This sample yields under 200,000 clones, of which roughly 80% are seen a single time; more than 7% belongs to the top ten. Sequencing was performed on PBMCs. The source of these receptors is a male donor in good health and CMV-seropositive.

V is TRBV27 and J is TRBJ2-7; no reliable D call. The CDR3 sequence is 14 residues long. The germline V gene has CDR1 MNHEY and CDR2 SMNVEV (reference sequence). The V and J ends lost 8 bases and 3 bases respectively, with 17 bases between them. CDR3 region: CASGSVLDGYEQYF. In DNA form, the CDR3 reads TGTGCCAGCGGAAGCGTTCTGGATGGCTACGAGCAGTACTTC.

The V gene is TRBV10-3, the J gene TRBJ2-5, with 10 bases aligning to TRBD2. V shed 6 bases and J 0 bases; nucleotides not matched to a gene: 10. CDR3 size: 17 residues. The germline V gene encodes CDR1 ENHRY and CDR2 SYGVKD. DNA for the CDR3: TGTGCCATCAGGCCAGCGGGAGGGGTTGGGTACCAAGAGACCCAGTACTTC. It yields the protein CAIRPAGGVGYQETQYF.

This chain connects TRBV18 to TRBJ1-1; perhaps TRBD1 as D (5 bases). Germline-derived CDR1 and CDR2 are KGHSH and LQKENI. Trimming took 3 bases from V and 1 from J, leaving 12 bases between them. The CDR3 contains 15 residues. Here the CDR3 reads CASSPQGGSNTEAFF. The CDR3 DNA sequence: TGTGCCAGCTCACCCCAGGGAGGATCGAACACTGAAGCTTTCTTT.

The rearrangement joins TRBV4-3 to TRBJ2-7, with a possible D match to TRBD2 (6 bases). V lost 1 base and J 4 bases, leaving 8 bases between the germline ends. The CDR3 covers 13 residues. Germline CDR1 reads LGHNA; CDR2 reads YSLEER. The CDR3 DNA sequence: TGCGCCAGCAGCCAAGCGCGGGGATACGAGCAGTACTTC. It yields the protein CASSQARGYEQYF.

The chain joins TRBV5-1 to TRBJ1-4; 11 nucleotides agree with TRBD1. J was trimmed by 5 bases and V by 2 bases; bases with no gene match: 8. The CDR3 consists of 17 residues. Per germline, CDR1 SGHRS and CDR2 YFSETQ. DNA of the CDR3: TGCGCCAGCAGCTTCATTCCCGGGACAGGGGGAAATGAAAAACTGTTTTTT. Translation: CASSFIPGTGGNEKLFF.

For the CDR3, the DNA is TGTGCCATCCGGGGGGCAGAGACCCAGTACTTC. Protein product: CAIRGAETQYF. V gene TRBV5-4 combines with J gene TRBJ2-5; D might be TRBD2 (7 bases). The CDR3 has 11 residues. Germline V gene data show CDR1 as SGHNT and CDR2 as YYREEE (reference sequence). V was clipped by 9 bases and J by 4 bases, with 10 bases between them.

The chain has TRBV9 and TRBJ1-6; a weak D match, TRBD1 (6 bases). The V and J ends lost 2 bases and 8 bases respectively, with 20 bases between them. The germline V gene encodes CDR1 SGDLS and CDR2 YYNGEE. The CDR3 runs to 17 residues. The CDR3 sequence is CASSVRGTATSYSPLHF. As DNA, the CDR3 is TGTGCCAGCAGCGTGAGGGGGACGGCTACCTCCTATTCACCCCTCCACTTT.

This clone was recorded only once. The chain is built from TRBV7-8 and TRBJ2-1; the D gene is possibly TRBD1 (6 bases). Germline V CDR1 and CDR2: SGHVS, FQNEAQ. The CDR3 runs 15 residues. V shed 6 bases and J shed 0 bases, with 12 bases lying between them. The CDR3 protein is CASRQGGSSYNEQFF. The DNA for the CDR3 is TGTGCCAGCAGACAGGGCGGTAGCTCCTACAATGAGCAGTTCTTC.

This clone has a single count. The chain couples TRBV28 to TRBJ1-4; maybe TRBD1 (5 bases). The CDR3 extends over 14 amino acids. The V end lost 5 bases, the J end lost 8 bases, and 15 bases lay between the germline ends. The germline V gene has CDR1 MDHEN and CDR2 SYDVKM. CDR3 loop: CASSEQGISEKLFF. CDR3 coding DNA: TGTGCCAGCAGTGAGCAGGGCATCTCCGAAAAACTGTTTTTT.

This chain connects TRBV19 to TRBJ1-2; 7 nucleotides line up with TRBD1. V gave up 6 bases and J gave up 4 bases; unmatched junction bases: 14. Germline V gene lookup returns CDR1 LNHDA and CDR2 SQIVND (reference sequence). CDR3 size: 16 residues. The CDR3 loop is CASRRVLVGQFYGYTF. In nucleotides, the CDR3 is TGTGCCAGTAGGAGAGTGCTCGTGGGACAGTTCTATGGCTACACCTTC. The variable domain in full, completed from reference TRBV19 and TRBJ1-2, reads DGGITQSPKYLFRKEGQNVTLSCEQNLNHDAMYWYRQDPGQGLRLIYYSQIVNDFQKGDIAEGYSVSREKKESFPLTVTSAQKNPTAFYLCASRRVLVGQFYGYTFGSGTRLTVV.

This chain connects TRBV28 to TRBJ2-1; 11 nucleotides align to TRBD2. Unmatched junction bases numbered 9, after V lost 4 bases and J lost 4 bases. This CDR3 region has 17 residues. Germline values: CDR1 MDHEN, CDR2 SYDVKM. The CDR3 loop is CASSYRTSGSTYNEQFF. As DNA, the CDR3 is TGTGCCAGCAGTTACCGTACTAGCGGGAGTACTTACAATGAGCAGTTCTTC.

The V gene is TRBV15, the J gene TRBJ1-5; 12 nucleotides match TRBD1. The V gene end was trimmed by 0 bases and the J gene end by 7 bases; junction bases not matched to a gene: 7. The CDR3 has 17 residues. In germline, CDR1 is LNHNV, CDR2 YYDKDF (reference sequence). CDR3 DNA sequence: TGTGCCACCAGCAGAGATGGGACAGGGGGCGCGGGACAGCCCCAGCATTTT. Protein product: CATSRDGTGGAGQPQHF.

Of note for this clone: The same CDR3 also results from other DNA sequences found in this sample. The chain uses TRBV27 and TRBJ2-7; weak D call: TRBD2 (5 bases). The ends were cut back, 5 bases at V and 4 bases at J, with 18 bases in the middle. Germline V gene lookup returns CDR1 MNHEY and CDR2 SMNVEV (reference sequence). The CDR3 is 15 amino acids. For the CDR3, the DNA is TGTGCCAGCAGTCCCACGGGGATAGAAGCTTACGAGCAGTACTTC. Amino acids: CASSPTGIEAYEQYF.

The rearrangement uses TRBV11-2 and TRBJ2-3, with D possibly TRBD2 on 7 matching bases. Between the trimmed V and J ends, which lost 4 bases and 2 bases, there was a span of 22 bases. The germline gives CDR1 SGHAT, CDR2 FQNNGV. The CDR3 loop spans 18 amino acids. The CDR3 spells CASSSRAGASGSTDTQYF. The CDR3 nucleotides read TGTGCCAGCAGCTCCCGGGCAGGGGCTAGCGGTTCCACAGATACGCAGTATTTT.

V is TRBV30 and J is TRBJ1-1; possible D gene TRBD1, 5 bases. The CDR3 loop spans 15 amino acids. In germline, CDR1 is GTSNPN, CDR2 SVGIG (reference sequence). The V end lost 0 bases, the J end lost 5 bases, and 16 bases lay between the germline ends. DNA for the CDR3: TGTGCCTGGAGTGTACCAGGGTGGGGGAGGACTGAAGCTTTCTTT. It is translated as CAWSVPGWGRTEAFF.

The rearrangement links TRBV11-2 to TRBJ2-7; 7 bases map to TRBD2. The J segment lost 4 bases and the V segment lost 1 base, leaving 4 bases of the junction unmatched. Germline V gene sequence: CDR1 SGHAT, CDR2 FQNNGV. CDR3 length equals 14 residues. CDR3 region: CASSLGGRSYEQYF. The CDR3 DNA sequence: TGTGCCAGCAGCTTAGGCGGGAGATCGTACGAGCAGTACTTC.

The chain uses TRBV2 and TRBJ1-2; TRBD1 agrees at 10 bases. Losses at the gene ends were 4 bases for V and 8 bases for J; bases not matched to a gene: 10. Germline loops: CDR1 SNHLY, CDR2 FYNNEI. The CDR3 contains 15 residues. The CDR3, as DNA: TGTGCCAGCAGTGTATCCGGGACAGGGGAGGGAGGCTACACCTTC. Residues: CASSVSGTGEGGYTF. Drawing the rest from reference TRBV2 and TRBJ1-2, the complete variable domain is EPEVTQTPSHQVTQMGQEVILRCVPISNHLYFYWYRQILGQKVEFLVSFYNNEISEKSEIFDDQFSVERPDGSNFTLKIRSTKLEDSAMYFCASSVSGTGEGGYTFGSGTRLTVV.

The chain uses TRBV28 and TRBJ1-1; possibly TRBD1 for D (5 bases). The CDR3 is 11 residues long. CDR1 and CDR2 from the germline V gene are MDHEN and SYDVKM. Between the trimmed V and J ends, which lost 11 bases and 1 base, there was a span of 8 bases. CDR3 loop: CAPTGNTEAFF. CDR3 DNA sequence: TGTGCCCCCACAGGGAACACTGAAGCTTTCTTT.

The chain recombines TRBV7-8 with TRBJ2-1, with TRBD2 identical over 9 bases. The CDR3 loop spans 16 amino acids. Germline V gene sequence: CDR1 SGHVS, CDR2 FQNEAQ. Trimming at V came to 2 bases and at J to 8 bases, leaving 10 bases not matched to a gene. DNA of the CDR3: TGTGCCAGCAGCTTACGAGGCGGGAGGGCCGGGGATGAGCAGTTCTTC. Amino acid sequence: CASSLRGGRAGDEQFF.

The chain couples TRBV7-2 to TRBJ2-5; 10 bases align to TRBD1. Unmatched junction bases numbered 3, after V lost 1 base and J lost 4 bases. The CDR3 is 15 residues long. Germline V gene lookup returns CDR1 SGHTA and CDR2 FQGNSA. Written as DNA, the CDR3 is TGTGCCAGCAGCTTAGGGACAGGGGGTCCAGAGACCCAGTACTTC. Translating gives CASSLGTGGPETQYF. The variable domain in full, with the rest retrieved from reference TRBV7-2 and TRBJ2-5, is GAGVSQSPSNKVTEKGKDVELRCDPISGHTALYWYRQSLGQGLEFLIYFQGNSAPDKSGLPSDRFSAERTGGSVSTLTIQRTQQEDSAVYLCASSLGTGGPETQYFGPGTRLLVL.